This is a list of T cell receptor beta chains from one sample in a study of stem cell transplantation in POMP-related autoinflammatory disease. Some clones are missing from TCRdb's copy, which holds only in-frame ones; the method was immunoSEQ multiplex PCR. Of around 9,000 clones in the sample, about 90% are singletons; the top ten hold around an eighth. Sequencing was performed on CD8+ T cells from PBMCs, taken after stem cell transplantation. These receptors were obtained from a human patient with POMP-related autoinflammation and immune dysregulation (PRAID). Certain T cells may be donor cells from the graft. The CDR3 runs from the conserved cysteine through the conserved F or W. The order of the fields is V gene, CDR3 length, D gene, J gene, clone size, CDR3 DNA, CDR3 protein. A D gene is named only where the DNA matches it firmly. Some rows have no size entry. The others give once, few or many, or a class for an expanded clone.

>TRBV5-6|18|TRBD1|TRBJ2-6|.
TGTGCCAGCAGCTCAGGGACAGGGTTCCCCTCTGGGGCCAACGTCCTGACTTTC
CASSSGTGFPSGANVLTF
>TRBV27|14|.|TRBJ1-5|.
TGTGCCAGCTCTAGTTCTGGGTATAATCAGCCCCAGCATTTT
CASSSSGYNQPQHF
>TRBV23-1|16|TRBD2|TRBJ2-3|once
TGCGCCAGCAGTCAATCGGAACTAGCGGCCACAGATACGCAGTATTTT
CASSQSELAATDTQYF
>TRBV20-1|14|TRBD2|TRBJ2-7|once
TGCAGTGCTAGTTCTCGACTAGCGACCTACGAGCAGTACTTC
CSASSRLATYEQYF
>TRBV5-1|15|.|TRBJ1-1|.
TGCGCCAGCAGCTCCCGGGACAATATGAACACTGAAGCTTTCTTT
CASSSRDNMNTEAFF
>TRBV7-2|14|.|TRBJ2-1|once
TGTGCCAGCAGCTTAACTACTACATACAATGAGCAGTTCTTC
CASSLTTTYNEQFF
>TRBV7-8|15|TRBD2|TRBJ2-1|.
TGTGCCAGCAGCTTTGGGCGGGGGACCTACAATGAGCAGTTCTTC
CASSFGRGTYNEQFF
>TRBV4-1|16|.|TRBJ2-2|.
TGCGCCAGCAGCCGAGAAACAGGGTCAAACACCGGGGAGCTGTTTTTT
CASSRETGSNTGELFF
>TRBV5-6|15|TRBD1|TRBJ2-5|.
TGTGCCAGCAGCTATTCGACAGGGGGCCAGGAGACCCAGTACTTC
CASSYSTGGQETQYF
>TRBV2|18|TRBD2|TRBJ2-3|.
TGTGCCAGCAGTGTGACTAGCGGGGGGGCCGTTAGCACAGATACGCAGTATTTT
CASSVTSGGAVSTDTQYF
>TRBV6-5|15|.|TRBJ2-5|.
TGTGCCAGCAGTTACTCTCCCAGAACCCAAGAGACCCAGTACTTC
CASSYSPRTQETQYF
>TRBV4-2|15|TRBD1|TRBJ2-3|.
TGTGCCAGCAGCCCTCGGACAGGCAGCACAGATACGCAGTATTTT
CASSPRTGSTDTQYF
>TRBV19|15|.|TRBJ2-1|.
TGTGCCAGTAGCCCCGTACGGAGGCCCTACAATGAGCAGTTCTTC
CASSPVRRPYNEQFF
>TRBV18|14|.|TRBJ1-6|.
TGTGCCAGCTCACCACTTAACAAAAATTCACCCCTCCACTTT
CASSPLNKNSPLHF
>TRBV7-2|15|.|TRBJ1-5|.
TGTGCCAGCAGCTTAGCGGGGGGGGTGTACCAGCCCCAGCATTTT
CASSLAGGVYQPQHF
>TRBV4-1|17|TRBD2|TRBJ2-7|once
TGCGCCAGCAGCCAAGATCCACTAGCGGGAAAACACTACGAGCAGTACTTC
CASSQDPLAGKHYEQYF
>TRBV3-1/TRBV3-2|17|.|TRBJ2-6|.
TGTGCCAGCAGCCCCCCACCTTCCTCCTCTGGGGCCAACGTCCTGACTTTC
CASSPPPSSSGANVLTF
>TRBV4-1|15|.|TRBJ2-5|.
TGCGCCAGCAGCCAAGTGGGGCTCACCCAAGAGACCCAGTACTTC
CASSQVGLTQETQYF
>TRBV2|16|TRBD1|TRBJ2-1|few
TGTGCCAGCAGTAAAGACCCGGGACAGGGGGAAAATGAGCAGTTCTTC
CASSKDPGQGENEQFF
>TRBV28|13|.|TRBJ2-7|.
TGTGCCAGCAGGGAAACTGACTCCTACGAGCAGTACTTC
CASRETDSYEQYF
>TRBV5-4|17|TRBD1|TRBJ1-1|.
TGTGCCAGCAGCTTGCGGGACAGGGGGCGCGTCGACACTGAAGCTTTCTTT
CASSLRDRGRVDTEAFF
>TRBV27|14|.|TRBJ2-7|.
TGTGCCAGCAGTTTGGCCCCCATTTCCTACGAGCAGTACTTC
CASSLAPISYEQYF
>TRBV28|18|.|TRBJ2-7|.
TGTGCCAGCAATACCCGGGACATCCATCTGATGGCGGGCTACGAGCAGTACTTC
CASNTRDIHLMAGYEQYF
>TRBV18|15|TRBD1|TRBJ1-1|.
TGTGCCAGCTCACCAGGGACAGGGGGGAACACTGAAGCTTTCTTT
CASSPGTGGNTEAFF
>TRBV6-1|16|.|TRBJ2-2|.
TGTGCCAGCAGTGCGGTACCGGGCCTAGACACCGGGGAGCTGTTTTTT
CASSAVPGLDTGELFF
>TRBV28|16|.|TRBJ2-3|.
TGTGCCAGCAGTTTCATGCAGTTACCTAGCACAGATACGCAGTATTTT
CASSFMQLPSTDTQYF
>TRBV6-5|14|TRBD2|TRBJ2-1|.
TGTGCCAGCAGAGCGGCGGGGGGCGGAAATGAGCAGTTCTTC
CASRAAGGGNEQFF
>TRBV29-1|14|.|TRBJ1-2|.
TGCAGCGTTGCTTCCCCTGAGGCCGTTTATGGCTACACCTTC
CSVASPEAVYGYTF
>TRBV5-5|13|.|TRBJ2-1|.
TGTGCCAGCAGCTTTCCCGGGCGAAATGAGCAGTTCTTC
CASSFPGRNEQFF
>TRBV24-1|12|.|TRBJ1-3|.
TGTGCCACCAGCGAGTCTGGAAACACCATATATTTT
CATSESGNTIYF
>TRBV28|19|TRBD2|TRBJ2-3|.
TGTGCCAGCAGGTCCCCATGGGCCGGTAGCGGGAGCCTCACAGATACGCAGTATTTT
CASRSPWAGSGSLTDTQYF
>TRBV6-5|15|TRBD1|TRBJ1-4|.
TGTGCCAGCAGTTACCAGGGACAGCCGGATGAAAAACTGTTTTTT
CASSYQGQPDEKLFF
>TRBV6-5|16|.|TRBJ1-2|.
TGTGCCAGCAGTTACTCGTCGTCAGGGTGGATCTATGGCTACACCTTC
CASSYSSSGWIYGYTF
>TRBV24-1|13|.|TRBJ2-7|once
TGTGCCACCAGTGATACTGCGAACTACGAGCAGTACTTC
CATSDTANYEQYF
>TRBV19|18|TRBD1|TRBJ1-1|.
TGTGCCAGTAGTCGCTTCGGACAGGGAACTTCAATGAACACTGAAGCTTTCTTT
CASSRFGQGTSMNTEAFF
>TRBV2|15|TRBD2|TRBJ2-7|once
TGTGCCAGCATGGGAGCGGGAGGGCCGGGGTACGAGCAGTACTTC
CASMGAGGPGYEQYF
>TRBV27|17|.|TRBJ1-1|.
TGTGCCAGCAGTTTAAGCTCTGGGGAATACATGAACACTGAAGCTTTCTTT
CASSLSSGEYMNTEAFF
>TRBV20-1|13|.|TRBJ2-7|.
TGCAGTGCTAGTGACTTACCATCCTACGAGCAGTACTTC
CSASDLPSYEQYF
>TRBV6-5|14|TRBD1|TRBJ1-5|.
TGTGCCAGCAGCAGGGGACAGTTTAATCAGCCCCAGCATTTT
CASSRGQFNQPQHF
>TRBV19|14|.|TRBJ1-2|.
TGTGCCAGTAGTGAGGCAGGGACGATCTATGGCTACACCTTC
CASSEAGTIYGYTF